The 13 T cell receptor beta chains below all came from one sample that was sequenced in a study of blood T cell repertoires in COVID-19. Method: immunoSEQ multiplex PCR; TCRdb's copy keeps in-frame clones and lacks some. The sample shows 300,000 to 400,000 clones, 70% to 90% of them seen only once. The sequencing sample was made of PBMCs or T cells enriched from blood (not recorded which). These receptors came from a woman in her thirties or forties with acute COVID-19.

The rearrangement uses TRBV15 and TRBJ2-3; 8 nucleotides match TRBD2. CDR3 length: 14 residues. Germline-derived CDR1 and CDR2 are LNHNV and YYDKDF (reference sequence). The V gene end was trimmed by 1 base and the J gene end by 6 bases; junction bases not matched to a gene: 3. The CDR3 loop is CATSRGSSGDTQYF. CDR3 DNA: TGTGCCACCAGCAGAGGGTCTAGCGGGGATACGCAGTATTTT.

The chain carries TRBV9 and TRBJ1-1, with TRBD1 as a possible D gene (5 bases). Germline assignment: CDR1 SGDLS and CDR2 YYNGEE. With 0 bases removed from V and 4 bases from J, the gap between germline ends came to 13 bases. The CDR3 contains 15 residues. CDR3 bases: TGTGCCAGCAGCGTAGACCTACGGGGGAGCACTGAAGCTTTCTTT. It encodes CASSVDLRGSTEAFF.

V usage is TRBV5-1 and J usage is TRBJ1-6; 9 positions match TRBD1. Per germline, CDR1 SGHRS and CDR2 YFSETQ. This CDR3 contains 15 residues. The trim removed 4 bases at V and 7 bases at J, leaving 6 bases unmatched. CDR3 amino acids: CASSTGQGKNSPLHF. DNA for the CDR3: TGCGCCAGCAGCACGGGACAGGGAAAAAATTCACCCCTCCACTTT.

The chain employs TRBV7-9 and TRBJ2-3, with a tentative D call TRBD2 (6 bases). The CDR3 runs to 17 residues. V gave up 2 bases and J gave up 2 bases, with 17 bases separating them. Germline V gene sequence: CDR1 SEHNR, CDR2 FQNEAQ (reference sequence). In DNA form, the CDR3 reads TGTGCCAGCAGCTTAAGTTTAGCGGAGTCCCTCACAGATACGCAGTATTTT. The encoded protein is CASSLSLAESLTDTQYF.

The gene calls are TRBV5-1 and TRBJ2-2; perhaps TRBD1 as D (6 bases). V was clipped by 1 base and J by 1 base, with 11 bases between them. The CDR3 is 16 residues long. CDR1 SGHRS and CDR2 YFSETQ come from the germline V gene. The CDR3 bases are TGCGCCAGCAGCTTGTTTCAGGGGCTGAACACCGGGGAGCTGTTTTTT. Protein product: CASSLFQGLNTGELFF.

The chain uses TRBV10-3 and TRBJ2-2, with D perhaps TRBD2 (5 bases). Germline loops: CDR1 ENHRY, CDR2 SYGVKD. The CDR3 contains 14 residues. The V end lost 2 bases, the J end lost 6 bases, and 10 bases lay between the germline ends. CDR3 nucleotide sequence: TGTGCCATCAGTGAGGTTAGCGCGGCCGGGGAGCTGTTTTTT. It codes for CAISEVSAAGELFF.

The gene calls are TRBV28 and TRBJ1-1, with 7 bases lining up with TRBD1. J was trimmed by 8 bases and V by 5 bases; bases with no gene match: 14. Per the germline V gene, CDR1 is MDHEN and CDR2 is SYDVKM. This CDR3 has 15 amino acids. CDR3 DNA sequence: TGTGCCAGCAGTCGCCGACAGGGACTCAAGTGGGAAGCTTTCTTT. Its protein is CASSRRQGLKWEAFF.

V and J are TRBV18 and TRBJ2-4; TRBD2 aligns across 11 bases. Germline values: CDR1 KGHSH, CDR2 LQKENI. V lost 3 bases, J lost 11 bases, and 9 bases stayed unmatched. This CDR3 is 15 amino acids long. The CDR3 spells CASSPQLAGAPVQYF. In DNA, the CDR3 is TGTGCCAGCTCACCGCAACTAGCGGGGGCCCCTGTTCAGTACTTC. Based on the CDR3 plus reference TRBV18 and TRBJ2-4, the full variable domain is NAGVMQNPRHLVRRRGQEARLRCSPMKGHSHVYWYRQLPEEGLKFMVYLQKENIIDESGMPKERFSAEFPKEGPSILRIQQVVRGDSAAYFCASSPQLAGAPVQYFGAGTRLSVL.

V is TRBV27 and J is TRBJ2-5; D possibly corresponds to TRBD2 (6 bases). This CDR3 contains 14 residues. V was cut by 6 bases and J by 5 bases, with 16 bases left in between. Germline assignment: CDR1 MNHEY and CDR2 SMNVEV (reference sequence). Written as DNA, the CDR3 is TGTGCCAGCAGCCCATTGGGAGCGGGTGAGACCCAGTACTTC. Translating it yields CASSPLGAGETQYF.

The genes are TRBV20-1 and TRBJ2-2; D perhaps matches TRBD2 (5 bases). This CDR3 region has 17 residues. Germline loops: CDR1 DFQATT, CDR2 SNEGSKA (reference sequence). The V end was cut by 3 bases, the J end by 1 base, with 18 bases between. CDR3 in amino acids: CSASPRETARNTGELFF. CDR3 nucleotides: TGCAGTGCTAGTCCTCGGGAAACTGCAAGGAACACCGGGGAGCTGTTTTTT.

The CDR3 protein is CASSFRGGGTEAFF. DNA for the CDR3: TGCGCCAGCAGCTTTCGGGGTGGCGGCACTGAAGCTTTCTTT. The gene calls are TRBV5-1 and TRBJ1-1, with D unresolved. The CDR3 totals 14 residues. The V and J ends lost 2 bases and 4 bases respectively, with 12 bases between them. Germline V CDR1 and CDR2: SGHRS, YFSETQ.

The count of this clone is one. This chain connects TRBV11-2 to TRBJ2-7; 11 bases are shared with TRBD2. The length of the CDR3 is 15 residues. Germline V CDR1 and CDR2: SGHAT, FQNNGV. The junction had 8 bases not matched to a gene; V was cut back by 0 bases and J by 10 bases. The CDR3: CASSLEGGTSGTQYF. CDR3 nucleotides: TGTGCCAGCAGCTTAGAGGGGGGGACTAGCGGTACACAGTACTTC.

This clone was seen a handful of times. The chain has TRBV6-5 and TRBJ1-5; possible D gene TRBD1, 6 bases. V shed 6 bases and J shed 6 bases, with 15 bases lying between them. Germline V gives CDR1 MNHEY, CDR2 SVGAGI. CDR3 length equals 14 residues. Written as DNA, the CDR3 is TGTGCCAGCAGCCTACACAGGGCAGGTCAGCCCCAGCATTTT. It encodes CASSLHRAGQPQHF.